This TCR beta chain is drawn from a study of blood T cell repertoires in COVID-19. The overall study: From the United States, Italy and Spain came samples of acute and convalescent COVID-19. T cells, B-cell-depleted T cells, or PBMCs provided the cDNA or gDNA that served as material.

Per the authors' pipeline: Reference gene primers were amplified, and this amplification served to estimate nucleated cell counts. Generated by immunoSEQ multiplex PCR, the TCRdb table keeps only in-frame clones and is missing some. The V and J calls and clone size are taken from that table; D and trimming were inferred from the DNA. The sample lists 70,000 to 75,000 clones; 90% were seen once. Germline V lookup: CDR1 LGHDT, CDR2 YNNKEL (reference sequence). This CDR3 contains 15 residues. Germline trimming cut 4 bases from V and 5 bases from J; bases unmatched to any gene: 6. The specimen was peripheral blood. This receptor was taken from a woman in her late teens or twenties with acute or convalescent COVID-19. The gene calls are TRBV3-1 (or the pseudogene TRBV3-2) and TRBJ2-5, with 11 nucleotides matching TRBD2. In DNA, the CDR3 is TGTGCCAGCAGCCCTATAGCGGGGGGGATTGAGACCCAGTACTTC. It is translated as CASSPIAGGIETQYF.